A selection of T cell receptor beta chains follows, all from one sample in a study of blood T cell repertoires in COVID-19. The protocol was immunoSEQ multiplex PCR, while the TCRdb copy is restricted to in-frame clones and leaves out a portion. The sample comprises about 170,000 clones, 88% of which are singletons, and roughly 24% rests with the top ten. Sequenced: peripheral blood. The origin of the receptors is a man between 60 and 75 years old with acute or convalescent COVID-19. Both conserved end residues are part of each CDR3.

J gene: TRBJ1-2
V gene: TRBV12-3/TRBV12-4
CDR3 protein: CASSLRGNYGYTF

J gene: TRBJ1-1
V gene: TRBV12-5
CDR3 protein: CASGLDTGMNTEAFF

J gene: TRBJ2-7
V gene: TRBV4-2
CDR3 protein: CASSTRASGRFYEQYF

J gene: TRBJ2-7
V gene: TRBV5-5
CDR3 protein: CASRQESYEQYF

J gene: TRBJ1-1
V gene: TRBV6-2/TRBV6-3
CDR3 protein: CASSSQRGGPMNTEAFF

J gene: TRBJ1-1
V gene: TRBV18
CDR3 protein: CASTPGTGNTEAFF

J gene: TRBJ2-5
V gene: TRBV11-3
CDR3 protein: CASSPANLRETQYF

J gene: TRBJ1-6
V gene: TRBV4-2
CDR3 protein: CASSVEVADSRNSPLHF

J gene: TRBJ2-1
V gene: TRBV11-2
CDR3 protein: CASSLALAGEYNEQFF

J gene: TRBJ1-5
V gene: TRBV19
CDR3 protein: CASSIRGAGQPQHF

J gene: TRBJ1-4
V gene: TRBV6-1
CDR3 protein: CASSETRRDEKLFF

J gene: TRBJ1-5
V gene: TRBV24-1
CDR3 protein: CATGDRGRNQPQHF

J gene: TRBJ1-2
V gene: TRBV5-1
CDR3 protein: CASTLDRGRVGYTF

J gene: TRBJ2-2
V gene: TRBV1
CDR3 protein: CTSSQGDRGRYSNTGELFF

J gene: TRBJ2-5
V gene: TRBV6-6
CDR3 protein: CASSYSTSGQETQYF

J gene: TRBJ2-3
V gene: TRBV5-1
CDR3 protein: CASSPQGDTDTQYF

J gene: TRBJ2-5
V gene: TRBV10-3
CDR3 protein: CAISVGDQETQYF

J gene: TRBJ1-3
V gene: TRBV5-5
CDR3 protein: CASSLLTGSGNTIYF

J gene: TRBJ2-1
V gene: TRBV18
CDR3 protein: CASSPQGQGSTEQFF

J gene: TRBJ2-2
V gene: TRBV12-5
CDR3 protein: CASEGYTGELFF

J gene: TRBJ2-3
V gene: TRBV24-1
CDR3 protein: CATSAQGEREGVNTQYF

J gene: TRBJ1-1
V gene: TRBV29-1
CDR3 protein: CSVPTGGTEAFF

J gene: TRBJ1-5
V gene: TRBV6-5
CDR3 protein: CASSSSTGAGQPQHF

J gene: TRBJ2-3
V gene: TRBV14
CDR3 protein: CASSYGLGGPLTDTQYF

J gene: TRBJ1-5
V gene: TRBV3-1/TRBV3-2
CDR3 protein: CASSQNGQGQPQHF

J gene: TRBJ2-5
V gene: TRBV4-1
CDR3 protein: CASSQERVTSGETQYF

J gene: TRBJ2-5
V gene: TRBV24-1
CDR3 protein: CATSDAGQGKETQYF

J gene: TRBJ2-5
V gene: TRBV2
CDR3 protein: CASSEYRVGETQYF

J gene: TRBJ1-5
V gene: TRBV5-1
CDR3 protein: CASSWGVNQPQHF

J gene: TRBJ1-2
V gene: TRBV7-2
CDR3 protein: CASSLTTGKSGYTF

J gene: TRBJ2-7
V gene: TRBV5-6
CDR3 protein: CASSTSDRGRHYEQYF

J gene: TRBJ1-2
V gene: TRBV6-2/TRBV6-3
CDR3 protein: CASSVTGTGVGYTF

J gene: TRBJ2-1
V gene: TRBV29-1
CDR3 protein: CSVRGLVYNEQFF

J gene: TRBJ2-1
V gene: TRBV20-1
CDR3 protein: CSASGRGGERNNEQFF

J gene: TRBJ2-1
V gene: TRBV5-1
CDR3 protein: CASSSEGLAHEQFF

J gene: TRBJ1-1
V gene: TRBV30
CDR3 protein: CACDRGPEAFF

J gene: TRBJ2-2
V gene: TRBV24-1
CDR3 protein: CATSSRENTGELFF